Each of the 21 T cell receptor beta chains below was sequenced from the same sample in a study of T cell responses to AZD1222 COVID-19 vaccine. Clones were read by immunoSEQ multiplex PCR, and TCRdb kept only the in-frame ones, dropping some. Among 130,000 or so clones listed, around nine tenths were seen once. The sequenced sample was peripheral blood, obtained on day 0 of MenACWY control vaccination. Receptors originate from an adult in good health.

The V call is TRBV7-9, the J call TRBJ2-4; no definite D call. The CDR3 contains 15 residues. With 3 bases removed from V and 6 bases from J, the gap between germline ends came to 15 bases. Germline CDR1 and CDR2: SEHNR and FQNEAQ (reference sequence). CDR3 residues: CASSFSMTARNIQYF. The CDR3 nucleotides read TGTGCCAGCAGCTTCAGTATGACGGCTCGAAACATTCAGTACTTC.

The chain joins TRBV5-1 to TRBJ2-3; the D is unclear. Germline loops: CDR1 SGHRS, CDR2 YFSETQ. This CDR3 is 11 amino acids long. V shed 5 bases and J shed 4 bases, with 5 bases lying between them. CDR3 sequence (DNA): TGCGCCAGCAGTAACGCAGATACGCAGTATTTT. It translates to CASSNADTQYF.

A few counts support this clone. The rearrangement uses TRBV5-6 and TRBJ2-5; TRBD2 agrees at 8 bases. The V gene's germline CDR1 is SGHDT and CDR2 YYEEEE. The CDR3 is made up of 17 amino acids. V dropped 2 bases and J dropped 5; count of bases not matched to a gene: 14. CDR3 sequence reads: CASSFIGSGGPRETQYF. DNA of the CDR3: TGTGCCAGCAGCTTTATAGGTTCGGGAGGGCCCCGGGAGACCCAGTACTTC.

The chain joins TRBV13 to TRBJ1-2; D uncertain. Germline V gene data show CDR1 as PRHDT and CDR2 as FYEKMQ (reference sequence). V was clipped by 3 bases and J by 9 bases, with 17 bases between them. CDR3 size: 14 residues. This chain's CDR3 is CASSFPGARLRYTF. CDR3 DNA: TGTGCCAGCAGCTTCCCAGGAGCCAGATTGCGCTACACCTTC.

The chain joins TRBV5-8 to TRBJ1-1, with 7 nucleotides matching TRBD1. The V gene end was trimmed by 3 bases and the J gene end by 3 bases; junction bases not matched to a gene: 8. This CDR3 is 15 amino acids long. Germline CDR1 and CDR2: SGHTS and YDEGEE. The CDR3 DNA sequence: TGTGCCAGCAGCTGGACCAGGGGGATCTACACTGAAGCTTTCTTT. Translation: CASSWTRGIYTEAFF. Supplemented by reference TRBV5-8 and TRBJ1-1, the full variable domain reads EAGVTQSPTHLIKTRGQQATLRCSPISGHTSVYWYQQALGLGLQFLLWYDEGEERNRGNFPPRFSGRQFPNYSSELNVNALELEDSALYLCASSWTRGIYTEAFFGQGTRLTVV.

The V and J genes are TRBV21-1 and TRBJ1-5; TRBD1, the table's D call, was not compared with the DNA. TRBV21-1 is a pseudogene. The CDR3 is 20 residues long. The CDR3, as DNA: TGTGCCAGCAGCCCATCGACAGGGGTACTCAGAAAAAATAGCAATCAGCCCCAGCATTTT. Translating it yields CASSPSTGVLRKNSNQPQHF.

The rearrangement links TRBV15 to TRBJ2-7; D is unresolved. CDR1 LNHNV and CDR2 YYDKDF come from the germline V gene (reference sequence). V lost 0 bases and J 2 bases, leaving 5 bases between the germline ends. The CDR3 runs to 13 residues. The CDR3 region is CATSRDLAYEQYF. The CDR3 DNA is TGTGCCACCAGCAGAGATCTGGCCTACGAGCAGTACTTC.

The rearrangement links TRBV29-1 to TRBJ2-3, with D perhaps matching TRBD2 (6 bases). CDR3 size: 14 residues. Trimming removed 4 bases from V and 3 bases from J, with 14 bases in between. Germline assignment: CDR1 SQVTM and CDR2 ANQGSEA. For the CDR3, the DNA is TGCAGCGTTGGGTCGGGAGAGCTTACAGATACGCAGTATTTT. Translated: CSVGSGELTDTQYF.

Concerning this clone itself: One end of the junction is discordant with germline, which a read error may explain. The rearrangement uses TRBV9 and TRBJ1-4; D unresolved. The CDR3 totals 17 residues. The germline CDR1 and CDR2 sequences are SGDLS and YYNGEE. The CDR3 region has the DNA TGTGCCAGCAGCGTAGGTCCCGTAGACACCACTACTGAAAAACTGTTTTTT. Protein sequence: CASSVGPVDTTTEKLFF.

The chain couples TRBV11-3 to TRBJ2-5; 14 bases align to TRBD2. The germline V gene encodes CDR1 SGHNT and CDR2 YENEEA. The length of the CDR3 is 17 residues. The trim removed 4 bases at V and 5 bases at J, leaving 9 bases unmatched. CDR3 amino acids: CASSSQLGTSGSETQYF. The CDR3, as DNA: TGTGCCAGCAGCTCCCAACTAGGGACTAGCGGGAGTGAGACCCAGTACTTC. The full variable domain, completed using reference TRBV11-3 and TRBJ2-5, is EAGVVQSPRYKIIEKKQPVAFWCNPISGHNTLYWYLQNLGQGPELLIRYENEEAVDDSQLPKDRFSAERLKGVDSTLKIQPAELGDSAVYLCASSSQLGTSGSETQYFGPGTRLLVL.

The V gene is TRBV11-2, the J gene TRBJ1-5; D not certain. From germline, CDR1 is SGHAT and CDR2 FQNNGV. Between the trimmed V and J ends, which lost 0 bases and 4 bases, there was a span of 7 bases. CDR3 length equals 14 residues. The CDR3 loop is CASSLDGSNQPQHF. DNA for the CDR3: TGTGCCAGCAGCTTAGATGGCAGTAATCAGCCCCAGCATTTT.

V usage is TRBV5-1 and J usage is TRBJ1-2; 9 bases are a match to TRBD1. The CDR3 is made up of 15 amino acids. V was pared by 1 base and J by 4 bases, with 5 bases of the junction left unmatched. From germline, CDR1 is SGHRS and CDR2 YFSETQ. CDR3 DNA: TGCGCCAGCAGCTTGAGACAGGGGGTTTCCTATGGCTACACCTTC. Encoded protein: CASSLRQGVSYGYTF.

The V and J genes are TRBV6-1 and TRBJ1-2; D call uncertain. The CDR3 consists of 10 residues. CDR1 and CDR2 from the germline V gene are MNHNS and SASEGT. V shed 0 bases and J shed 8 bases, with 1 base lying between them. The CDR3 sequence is CASSEAGYTF. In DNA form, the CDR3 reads TGTGCCAGCAGTGAAGCCGGCTACACCTTC.

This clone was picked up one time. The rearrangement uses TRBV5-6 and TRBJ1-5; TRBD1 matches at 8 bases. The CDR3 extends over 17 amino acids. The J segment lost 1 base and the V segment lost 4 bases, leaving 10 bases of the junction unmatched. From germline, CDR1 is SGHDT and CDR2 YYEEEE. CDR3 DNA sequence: TGTGCCAGCAGCCGGGAACAGGGGGTTTGGAGCAATCAGCCCCAGCATTTT. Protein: CASSREQGVWSNQPQHF.

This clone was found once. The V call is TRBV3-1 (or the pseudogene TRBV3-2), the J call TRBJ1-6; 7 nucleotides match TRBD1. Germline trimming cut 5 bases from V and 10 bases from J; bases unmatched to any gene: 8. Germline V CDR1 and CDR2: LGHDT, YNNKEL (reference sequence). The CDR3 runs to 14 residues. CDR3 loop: CASSSRDRRSPLHF. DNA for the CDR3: TGTGCCAGCAGCAGCCGGGACAGAAGATCACCCCTCCACTTT.

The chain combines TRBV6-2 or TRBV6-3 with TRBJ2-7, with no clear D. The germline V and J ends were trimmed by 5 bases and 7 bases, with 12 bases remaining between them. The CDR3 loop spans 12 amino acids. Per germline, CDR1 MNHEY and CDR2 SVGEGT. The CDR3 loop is CASSTFLGEQYF. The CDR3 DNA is TGTGCCAGCAGTACCTTCTTGGGGGAGCAGTACTTC.

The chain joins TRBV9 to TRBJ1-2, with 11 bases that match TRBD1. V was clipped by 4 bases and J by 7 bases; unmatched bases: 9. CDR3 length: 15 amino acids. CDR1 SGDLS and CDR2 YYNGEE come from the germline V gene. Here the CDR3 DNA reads TGTGCCAGCAGCCCGGACAGGGGGCGAGAGGGTGGCTACACCTTC. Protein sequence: CASSPDRGREGGYTF.

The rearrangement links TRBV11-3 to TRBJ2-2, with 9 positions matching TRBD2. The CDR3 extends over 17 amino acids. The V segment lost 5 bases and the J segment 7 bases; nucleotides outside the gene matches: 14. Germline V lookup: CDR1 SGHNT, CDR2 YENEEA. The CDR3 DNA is TGTGCCAGCAGCCGAGCGGGGGGTTCGGGGCTGAGCGGGGAGCTGTTTTTT. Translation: CASSRAGGSGLSGELFF.

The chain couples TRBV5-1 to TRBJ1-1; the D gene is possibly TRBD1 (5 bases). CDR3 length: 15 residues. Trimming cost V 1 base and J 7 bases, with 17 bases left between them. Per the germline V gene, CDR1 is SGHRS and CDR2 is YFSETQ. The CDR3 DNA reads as TGCGCCAGCAGCTTGCTTACAGGAACTGCGGGTGAAGCTTTCTTT. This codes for CASSLLTGTAGEAFF.

The CDR3 spells CASSSAMGEQYF. The CDR3 region has the DNA TGCGCCAGCAGCTCCGCAATGGGCGAGCAGTACTTC. The V gene is TRBV5-1, the J gene TRBJ2-7; no definite D call. The CDR3 has 12 amino acids. Germline-derived CDR1 and CDR2 are SGHRS and YFSETQ. Trimming removed 3 bases at V and 6 bases at J, with 10 bases between.

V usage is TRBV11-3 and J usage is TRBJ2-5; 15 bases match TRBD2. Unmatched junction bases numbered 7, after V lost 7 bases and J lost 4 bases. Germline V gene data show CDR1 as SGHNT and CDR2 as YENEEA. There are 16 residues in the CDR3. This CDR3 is CASTPGLAGGRETQYF. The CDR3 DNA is TGTGCCAGCACCCCGGGACTAGCGGGAGGTCGAGAGACCCAGTACTTC.